One TCR beta chain is described in this entry. This entry comes from a study of blood T cell repertoires in COVID-19. In the study overall: Specimens from acute and convalescent COVID-19 originated in the United States, Italy and Spain. In each case, the material was cDNA or gDNA derived from T cells, B-cell-depleted T cells, or PBMCs.

In the original processing: Reference gene primer amplification gave nucleated cell count estimates. Produced via immunoSEQ multiplex PCR; TCRdb's table is partial and in-frame only. Clonal size and the V and J genes are those of that table, whereas D and trimming came from the DNA. The sample contains about 250,000 clones, about four fifths of which appear only once. The CDR3 is 13 amino acids. CDR1 and CDR2 from the germline V gene are MNHEY and SMNVEV (reference sequence). Trimming took 5 bases from V and 5 from J, leaving 9 bases between them. The chain recombines TRBV27 with TRBJ2-2; a weak D match, TRBD1 (5 bases). This TCR derives from a man older than 75 with acute or convalescent COVID-19. The sample consisted of peripheral blood. The CDR3 coding sequence is TGTGCCAGCAGTACACAGGTTACCGGGGAGCTGTTTTTT. Protein product: CASSTQVTGELFF.